The present T cell receptor (beta chain) was sequenced within a study of T-cell reconstitution after alpha-beta-depleted transplantation in children. Study-wide results and limits: Several hundred graft clones that had expanded were reportedly the source of alpha-beta T cells about two months after transplant. T-cell numbers and diversity one year post-transplant derived largely from freshly generated T cells. Surviving recipient T cells and thymic progenitors underlay high day-60 TCRbeta diversity in some patients.

This clonotype was found a few times. The antigen is undetermined. Germline V gene lookup returns CDR1 ENHRY and CDR2 SYGVKD. The CDR3 sequence is 14 residues long. With V trimmed by 4 bases and J by 1 base, 2 bases remained unmatched. Preparing the TCRbeta library involved the use of unique molecular identifiers. TCRdb used MiXCR to reprocess the PCR reads, holding one entry per CDR3 protein. The profile covers 500,000 to 650,000 distinct CDR3 sequences, with approximately 10% appearing a single time and approximately 14% taken by the ten largest. This clonotype originated in a female patient aged 2-10 years who had a stem cell transplant for aplastic anemia, so the T cells may come from the graft donor. The sample in question was PBMCs, mostly from graft donor cells, obtained 180 days after TCRalphabeta/CD19-depleted stem cell transplant. This chain connects TRBV10-3 to TRBJ1-1; TRBD1 matches 8 bases. CDR3 nucleotides: TGTGCCATCAGTGGGACAGGGTGGAACACTGAAGCTTTCTTT. Residues: CAISGTGWNTEAFF.